The clone carrying this T cell receptor beta chain appeared many times. The antigen remains unidentified. The data belong to a study of read filtering for tumor transcriptome and immune sequencing. Overall study: The cohort had around 18 men and more than 11 women aged about 47 to 80, mean about 66 years. Study-wide findings and caveats: Compared with RNA-seq, IR-seq gave much higher clonotype depth and reliability. IR-seq and RNA-seq agreed better without single-read clonotypes.

The library was built from around 400 ng RNA with molecular barcoded adaptors for alpha/delta and beta/gamma chains. TCRdb reprocessed the reads with MiXCR, giving one entry per CDR3 protein. The data contain about 57,000 distinct CDR3 sequences, approximately 22% of them seen just once; the ten biggest clones take up roughly a sixth. Bone marrow was sampled from every patient at the time of active disease. Trimming stripped 4 bases from V and 4 bases from J, with 17 bases between. In germline, CDR1 is SGDLS, CDR2 YYNGEE. CDR3 length equals 16 residues. This receptor was identified in a donor aged 40 or over with multiple myeloma. The sequencing input was a population of CD138-negative cells sorted from bone marrow. The chain recombines TRBV9 with TRBJ2-2; D is perhaps TRBD2 (5 bases). CDR3 bases: TGTGCCAGCAGCCCAGGATTGGTTCGGGGCACCGGGGAGCTGTTTTTT. Protein product: CASSPGLVRGTGELFF.